These 21 T cell receptor beta chains share one sample of origin, sequenced in a study of blood T cell repertoires in COVID-19 (TCRdb year 2020). Library construction relied on the immunoSEQ multiplex PCR assay. TCRdb holds this immuneACCESS table with in-frame rearrangements only. Some clones are missing; in checked studies, unresolved V genes explain under half, and the rest has no known cause. The sample contains 27,000 or so clones, around nine tenths of them found a single time. Of the sample, 4.9% falls within the top ten clones. Sequences were obtained from peripheral blood. Receptors originate from a man aged 70 or older with active COVID-19.

This sequence joins TRBV18 and TRBJ2-1; D might be TRBD1 (5 bases). Germline-derived CDR1 and CDR2 are KGHSH and LQKENI. The CDR3 is 13 residues long. V was shortened by 3 bases and J by 4 bases, with 7 bases between the two germline ends. The CDR3 region is CASSPPGYNEQFF. The CDR3 DNA is TGTGCCAGCTCACCTCCAGGGTACAATGAGCAGTTCTTC. Full variable domain (missing parts from reference TRBV18 and TRBJ2-1): NAGVMQNPRHLVRRRGQEARLRCSPMKGHSHVYWYRQLPEEGLKFMVYLQKENIIDESGMPKERFSAEFPKEGPSILRIQQVVRGDSAAYFCASSPPGYNEQFFGPGTRLTVL.

This chain links TRBV11-3 with TRBJ1-2; D remains unclear. CDR3 size: 12 residues. Germline CDR1 and CDR2: SGHNT and YENEEA. V shed 5 bases and J shed 3 bases, with 7 bases lying between them. This chain's CDR3 is CASSLPYYGYTF. In DNA, the CDR3 is TGTGCCAGCAGCCTCCCGTACTATGGCTACACCTTC.

V and J are TRBV7-2 and TRBJ2-7, with D perhaps TRBD1 (6 bases). V gave up 3 bases and J gave up 6 bases, with 15 bases separating them. From germline, CDR1 is SGHTA and CDR2 FQGNSA. The CDR3 contains 14 residues. For the CDR3, the DNA is TGTGCCAGCAGCTTTCCTACAGGGACCGGCGAGCAGTACTTC. Protein: CASSFPTGTGEQYF. The full variable domain, completed using reference TRBV7-2 and TRBJ2-7, is GAGVSQSPSNKVTEKGKDVELRCDPISGHTALYWYRQSLGQGLEFLIYFQGNSAPDKSGLPSDRFSAERTGGSVSTLTIQRTQQEDSAVYLCASSFPTGTGEQYFGPGTRLTVT.

This rearrangement joins TRBV9 to TRBJ1-1; D not resolved. There are 13 residues in the CDR3. Germline CDR1 and CDR2: SGDLS and YYNGEE. V lost 0 bases, J lost 2 bases, and 5 bases lay in between. CDR3 nucleotide sequence: TGTGCCAGCAGCGTAGGTACAAACACTGAAGCTTTCTTT. Translated: CASSVGTNTEAFF.

The chain uses TRBV19 and TRBJ1-6, with a weak D call TRBD1 (5 bases). Trimming cost V 3 bases and J 8 bases, with 11 bases left between them. The CDR3 is 14 residues long. Germline V gene data show CDR1 as LNHDA and CDR2 as SQIVND (reference sequence). The CDR3 loop reads CASSMVVGDSPLHF. CDR3 DNA: TGTGCCAGTAGTATGGTAGTAGGGGATTCACCCCTCCACTTT.

This clone was seen a single time. This chain connects TRBV7-9 to TRBJ2-7; 8 bases line up with TRBD1. After removal of 5 bases from V and 4 bases from J, the junction contained 10 bases not matched to a gene. The CDR3 runs 15 residues. The V gene's germline CDR1 is SEHNR and CDR2 FQNEAQ (reference sequence). CDR3 nucleotides: TGTGCCAGCAGCAACCCCGGGACAGGCGGATACGAGCAGTACTTC. This translates into CASSNPGTGGYEQYF.

The V and J genes are TRBV6-2 or TRBV6-3 and TRBJ2-1; 8 bases fit TRBD2. There are 15 residues in the CDR3. In germline, CDR1 is MNHEY, CDR2 SVGEGT. The J segment lost 4 bases and the V segment lost 4 bases, leaving 6 bases of the junction unmatched. This chain's CDR3 is CASSWGAGAYNEQFF. DNA for the CDR3: TGTGCCAGCAGTTGGGGAGCGGGGGCTTACAATGAGCAGTTCTTC.

The table lists this clone with a count of one. The J gene is TRBJ1-6, the V gene TRBV27, with a tentative D call TRBD1 (6 bases). Germline values: CDR1 MNHEY, CDR2 SMNVEV (reference sequence). V was clipped by 0 bases and J by 7 bases, with 10 bases between them. The CDR3 has 15 amino acids. The CDR3 spells CASSLSTGGNSPLHF. As DNA, the CDR3 is TGTGCCAGCAGTTTATCGACAGGAGGCAATTCACCCCTCCACTTT.

The chain couples TRBV4-1 to TRBJ2-2; D gene ambiguous. The V and J ends lost 4 bases and 1 base respectively, with 4 bases between them. CDR1 and CDR2 from the germline V gene are MGHRA and YSYEKL. CDR3 length: 13 amino acids. CDR3 sequence: CASSPQNTGELFF. CDR3 DNA: TGCGCCAGCAGCCCCCAGAACACCGGGGAGCTGTTTTTT.

This clone was observed a handful of times. The rearrangement joins TRBV10-3 to TRBJ2-1; 9 positions match TRBD2. With V trimmed by 1 base and J by 7 bases, 14 bases remained unmatched. Germline CDR1 and CDR2: ENHRY and SYGVKD. The CDR3 covers 18 residues. CDR3 DNA sequence: TGTGCCATCAGTGAGTTAGCGGGGGACACAGGATACGGGAATGAGCAGTTCTTC. It specifies CAISELAGDTGYGNEQFF.

This chain uses TRBV5-4 with TRBJ2-3; TRBD1 agrees at 9 bases. The CDR3 extends over 14 amino acids. Trimming took 9 bases from V and 2 from J; bases not matched to a gene: 7. Germline V CDR1 and CDR2: SGHNT, YYREEE (reference sequence). The CDR3 nucleotides read TGTGCCACCACAGGGGGCAGGCACACAGATACGCAGTATTTT. As protein: CATTGGRHTDTQYF.

The chain recombines TRBV7-2 with TRBJ2-1; 8 positions match TRBD1. This CDR3 has 13 amino acids. The germline V gene encodes CDR1 SGHTA and CDR2 FQGNSA. The J segment lost 7 bases and the V segment lost 4 bases, leaving 3 bases of the junction unmatched. Here the CDR3 reads CASSSTGGNEQFF. DNA for the CDR3: TGTGCCAGCAGCTCAACAGGGGGGAATGAGCAGTTCTTC.

V is TRBV5-8 and J is TRBJ1-1, with TRBD1 as a possible D gene (5 bases). The CDR3 runs to 12 residues. Trimming removed 0 bases from V and 9 bases from J, with 9 bases in between. Per the germline V gene, CDR1 is SGHTS and CDR2 is YDEGEE. CDR3 in DNA: TGTGCCAGCAGCTTGGGACAGATAAAAGCTTTCTTT. Amino acid sequence: CASSLGQIKAFF.

J is TRBJ1-2 and V is TRBV3-1 (or the pseudogene TRBV3-2); D possibly corresponds to TRBD1 (6 bases). The germline CDR1 and CDR2 sequences are LGHDT and YNNKEL (reference sequence). V was shortened by 4 bases and J by 3 bases, with 18 bases between the two germline ends. The CDR3 length is 16 residues. The CDR3 sequence is CASSRKAGAQDYGYTF. In DNA form, the CDR3 reads TGTGCCAGCAGCCGAAAGGCAGGGGCGCAGGACTATGGCTACACCTTC.

This chain links TRBV11-1 with TRBJ2-3; D is perhaps TRBD2 (7 bases). Germline CDR1 reads SGHAT; CDR2 reads FQDESV (reference sequence). This CDR3 contains 15 residues. Trimming shortened V by 5 bases and J by 6 bases, and 18 bases separated the two germline ends. This CDR3 reads CASSPAAGARDTQYF. CDR3 nucleotide sequence: TGTGCCAGCAGCCCAGCGGCGGGGGCGCGGGATACGCAGTATTTT.

The V call is TRBV6-2 or TRBV6-3, the J call TRBJ2-5; 13 bases line up with TRBD2. Trimming cost V 6 bases and J 4 bases; bases outside gene matches: 14. Germline V gene lookup returns CDR1 MNHEY and CDR2 SVGEGT. This CDR3 has 18 amino acids. CDR3 nucleotides: TGTGCCAGCAGCCCTGGATGGACTAGCGGGGGCCGGGGAGAGACCCAGTACTTC. Amino acids: CASSPGWTSGGRGETQYF.

V is TRBV24-1 and J is TRBJ2-1; the match to TRBD1 covers 9 bases. V gave up 4 bases and J gave up 4 bases; unmatched junction bases: 10. The CDR3 runs to 17 residues. Germline-derived CDR1 and CDR2 are KGHDR and SFDVKD. CDR3 region: CATSDGKGDREYNEQFF. CDR3 nucleotides: TGTGCCACCAGTGACGGGAAGGGGGACAGGGAGTACAATGAGCAGTTCTTC.

This chain uses TRBV5-1 with TRBJ2-5; tentatively, D is TRBD1 (5 bases). CDR1 is SGHRS, CDR2 YFSETQ, per germline. CDR3 length: 15 amino acids. Trimming cost V 4 bases and J 2 bases, with 15 bases left between them. The CDR3: CASSVKTDVQETQYF. CDR3 coding DNA: TGCGCCAGCAGCGTTAAGACAGATGTACAAGAGACCCAGTACTTC.

The table lists this clone with a count of one. This chain's CDR3 is CASSQVRGEKLFF. CDR3 DNA sequence: TGTGCCAGCAGCCAAGTCAGGGGTGAAAAACTGTTTTTT. The chain has TRBV3-1 (or the pseudogene TRBV3-2) and TRBJ1-4; D may be TRBD1 (6 bases). The V end was cut by 1 base, the J end by 7 bases, with 7 bases between. The CDR3 is made up of 13 amino acids. Germline lookup yields CDR1 LGHDT and CDR2 YNNKEL (reference sequence).

The genes are TRBV3-1 (or the pseudogene TRBV3-2) and TRBJ2-3; 10 nucleotides agree with TRBD2. This CDR3 has 22 residues. Trimming cost V 2 bases and J 3 bases; bases outside gene matches: 23. Germline V gene data show CDR1 as LGHDT and CDR2 as YNNKEL (reference sequence). CDR3 in DNA: TGTGCCAGCAGCCAACCTATCGGGAGGGCTACGGAGCGGGGGGGCCTAACAGATACGCAGTATTTT. The encoded protein is CASSQPIGRATERGGLTDTQYF.

The rearrangement uses TRBV10-2 and TRBJ2-1; D is possibly TRBD2 (6 bases). The germline V gene has CDR1 WSHSY and CDR2 SAAADI. The V end lost 10 bases, the J end lost 9 bases, and 16 bases lay between the germline ends. This CDR3 contains 12 residues. DNA of the CDR3: TGCGCCACCTCCCCGGGGGATACTGAGCAGTTCTTC. The encoded protein is CATSPGDTEQFF.